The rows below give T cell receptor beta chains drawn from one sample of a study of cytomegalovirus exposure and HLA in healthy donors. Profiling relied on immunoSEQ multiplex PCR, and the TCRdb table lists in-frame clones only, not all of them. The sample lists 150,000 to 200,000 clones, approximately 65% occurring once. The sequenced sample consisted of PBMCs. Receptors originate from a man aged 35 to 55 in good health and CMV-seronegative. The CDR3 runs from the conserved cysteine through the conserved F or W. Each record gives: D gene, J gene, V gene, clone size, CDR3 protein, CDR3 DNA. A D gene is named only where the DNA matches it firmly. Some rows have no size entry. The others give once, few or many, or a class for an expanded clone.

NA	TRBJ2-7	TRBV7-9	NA	CASSRGSSYEQYF	TGTGCCAGCAGCCGCGGCAGTTCCTACGAGCAGTACTTC
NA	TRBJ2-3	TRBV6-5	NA	CASLRADTQYF	TGTGCCAGCTTAAGAGCAGATACGCAGTATTTT
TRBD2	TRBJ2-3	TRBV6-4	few	CASRRLAGTSDTQYF	TGTGCCAGCAGACGGTTAGCGGGAACATCAGATACGCAGTATTTT
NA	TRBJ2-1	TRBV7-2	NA	CASSFVGSSYNEQFF	TGTGCCAGCAGCTTTGTCGGGAGCTCCTACAATGAGCAGTTCTTC
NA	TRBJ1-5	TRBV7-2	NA	CASSLILGEGQPQHF	TGTGCCAGCAGCTTAATTCTGGGAGAAGGACAGCCCCAGCATTTT
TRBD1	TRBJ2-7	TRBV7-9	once	CASSNRQGVYEQYF	TGTGCCAGCAGCAACCGACAGGGGGTCTACGAGCAGTACTTC
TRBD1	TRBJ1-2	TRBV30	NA	CAWGGQAGGYTF	TGTGCCTGGGGGGGACAGGCCGGTGGCTACACCTTC
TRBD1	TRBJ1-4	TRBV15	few	CATSTGTVNEKLFF	TGTGCCACCAGCACCGGGACAGTTAATGAAAAACTGTTTTTT
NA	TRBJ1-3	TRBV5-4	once	CASSLGIGGNGNTIYF	TGTGCCAGCAGCTTGGGGATCGGGGGGAACGGAAACACCATATATTTT
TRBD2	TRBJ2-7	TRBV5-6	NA	CASSDGLTGTSSYEQYF	TGTGCCAGCAGCGATGGGTTAACCGGGACTAGCTCCTACGAGCAGTACTTC
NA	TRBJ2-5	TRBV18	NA	CASSPSGQETQYF	TGTGCCAGCTCACCAAGCGGACAAGAGACCCAGTACTTC
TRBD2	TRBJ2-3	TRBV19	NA	CASSIGRTSTDTQYF	TGTGCCAGTAGTATCGGGAGGACTAGCACAGATACGCAGTATTTT
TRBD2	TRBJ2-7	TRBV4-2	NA	CASSLYPIGLAETYEQYF	TGTGCCAGCAGCCTCTACCCTATAGGACTAGCGGAAACCTACGAGCAGTACTTC
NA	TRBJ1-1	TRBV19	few	CASSQGITGRGNTEAFF	TGTGCCAGTAGTCAAGGGATTACAGGACGAGGGAACACTGAAGCTTTCTTT
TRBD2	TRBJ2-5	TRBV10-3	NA	CAISMRGKETQYF	TGTGCCATCAGCATGCGGGGGAAGGAGACCCAGTACTTC
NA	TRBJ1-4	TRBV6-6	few	CASMDTELEKLFF	TGTGCCAGCATGGACACGGAGCTTGAAAAACTGTTTTTT
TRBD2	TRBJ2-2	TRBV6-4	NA	CASSVLAATNTGELFF	TGTGCCAGCAGTGTCCTAGCGGCCACGAACACCGGGGAGCTGTTTTTT
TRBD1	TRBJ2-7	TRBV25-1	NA	CASSAGTVPYEQYF	TGTGCCAGCAGTGCCGGGACAGTGCCCTACGAGCAGTACTTC
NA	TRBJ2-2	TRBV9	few	CASSGDGRKTGELFF	TGTGCCAGCAGCGGGGACGGGAGAAAAACCGGGGAGCTGTTTTTT
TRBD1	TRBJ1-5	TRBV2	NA	CASSEGQGEQPQHF	TGTGCCAGCAGTGAAGGACAGGGCGAGCAGCCCCAGCATTTT
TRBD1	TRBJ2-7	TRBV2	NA	CASTAGTASYEQYF	TGTGCCAGCACAGCCGGGACAGCCTCCTACGAGCAGTACTTC